This TCR beta chain was found in a study of immune evolution from preneoplasia to lung adenocarcinoma. Findings and caveats of the study: Highest clonality occurred in KRAS-mutant, not EGFR-mutant or double wild-type, nodules.

In regard to this clone: Its target is not known.

Repertoires were generated with immunoSEQ multiplex PCR, while TCRdb's copy carries only in-frame clones and drops some. The sample holds some 4,200 clones, under 85% seen once. V shed 3 bases and J 3 bases; nucleotides not matched to a gene: 6. The CDR3 is 15 amino acids. Germline values: CDR1 SEHNR, CDR2 FQNEAQ (reference sequence). Nucleic acids came from premalignant or tumor cells enriched by macro-dissection. The receptor was isolated from a person aged 55-80 years with lung adenocarcinoma. The sequenced material came from FFPE lung adenocarcinoma in situ tissue. The rearrangement uses TRBV7-9 and TRBJ2-7; 9 bases are a match to TRBD1. CDR3 region: CASSLGTTGGYEQYF. The CDR3 DNA is TGTGCCAGCAGCTTGGGGACGACAGGGGGCTACGAGCAGTACTTC.